A selection of T cell receptor beta chains follows, all from one sample in a study of cytomegalovirus exposure and HLA in healthy donors. Here immunoSEQ multiplex PCR was the method, and the copy in TCRdb shows in-frame clones only, minus some. The sample lists about 95,000 clones; 85% were seen once. The sequencing sample was made of PBMCs. All receptors derive from a man younger than 30 in good health and CMV-seropositive. The CDR3 runs from the conserved cysteine through the conserved F or W. Only part of the rows carry a size: once, few, many, or a class if the clone is expanded.

clone_size: .; v_call: TRBV5-4; j_call: TRBJ1-1; cdr3_aa: CASSMEGEGRQAFF
clone_size: .; v_call: TRBV2; j_call: TRBJ2-7; cdr3_aa: CAGRLAGNEQYF
clone_size: .; v_call: TRBV2; j_call: TRBJ2-5; cdr3_aa: CASSEGTQETQYF
clone_size: .; v_call: TRBV12-5; j_call: TRBJ2-1; cdr3_aa: CASGLTLAGGGSYNEQFF
clone_size: .; v_call: TRBV6-5; j_call: TRBJ2-5; cdr3_aa: CASSSAGTSAETQYF
clone_size: .; v_call: TRBV30; j_call: TRBJ2-5; cdr3_aa: CAWSVTSGAETQYF
clone_size: .; v_call: TRBV7-9; j_call: TRBJ1-1; cdr3_aa: CASSPGGRGLNTEAFF
clone_size: .; v_call: TRBV18; j_call: TRBJ2-2; cdr3_aa: CASSHGSKNTGELFF
clone_size: .; v_call: TRBV29-1; j_call: TRBJ2-3; cdr3_aa: CSVDQGNTQYF
clone_size: .; v_call: TRBV18; j_call: TRBJ1-2; cdr3_aa: CASSPHGTAEDGYTF
clone_size: .; v_call: TRBV9; j_call: TRBJ2-3; cdr3_aa: CASSLAGGGDTQYF
clone_size: .; v_call: TRBV10-3; j_call: TRBJ2-2; cdr3_aa: CAISDPSGPNTGELFF
clone_size: .; v_call: TRBV6-1; j_call: TRBJ2-7; cdr3_aa: CASSEEAGLSYEQYF
clone_size: once; v_call: TRBV27; j_call: TRBJ2-3; cdr3_aa: CASSFEGGTDTQYF
clone_size: .; v_call: TRBV7-9; j_call: TRBJ2-7; cdr3_aa: CASSRGLAGVGEQYF
clone_size: .; v_call: TRBV6-5; j_call: TRBJ1-1; cdr3_aa: CASSGQEDTEAFF
clone_size: .; v_call: TRBV11-3; j_call: TRBJ1-5; cdr3_aa: CASRGRGEGNQPQHF
clone_size: .; v_call: TRBV19; j_call: TRBJ2-2; cdr3_aa: CASKTTGYTGELFF
clone_size: .; v_call: TRBV28; j_call: TRBJ2-5; cdr3_aa: CASSLLGRETQYF
clone_size: .; v_call: TRBV28; j_call: TRBJ2-7; cdr3_aa: CASTSSLAGRYEQYF
clone_size: once; v_call: TRBV7-9; j_call: TRBJ2-5; cdr3_aa: CASSLAGVGETQYF
clone_size: .; v_call: TRBV29-1; j_call: TRBJ1-2; cdr3_aa: CSVAGQHANYGYTF
clone_size: few; v_call: TRBV23-1; j_call: TRBJ2-6; cdr3_aa: CASSRWTVSYSGANVLTF
clone_size: many; v_call: TRBV27; j_call: TRBJ1-2; cdr3_aa: CASSLSPVGGDPFGYTF
clone_size: few; v_call: TRBV11-2; j_call: TRBJ2-7; cdr3_aa: CASSLQGESDEQYF
clone_size: .; v_call: TRBV6-5; j_call: TRBJ2-7; cdr3_aa: CASSYEGDWEQYF
clone_size: .; v_call: TRBV9; j_call: TRBJ2-2; cdr3_aa: CASSADQLAGGPMTGELFF
clone_size: .; v_call: TRBV14; j_call: TRBJ2-3; cdr3_aa: CASSQTGQVADTQYF
clone_size: once; v_call: TRBV10-3; j_call: TRBJ2-5; cdr3_aa: CAISERTGFETQYF
clone_size: .; v_call: TRBV30; j_call: TRBJ2-5; cdr3_aa: CAWSTTGETQYF
clone_size: .; v_call: TRBV6-1; j_call: TRBJ2-5; cdr3_aa: CASSEGTGGAETQYF
clone_size: .; v_call: TRBV11-1; j_call: TRBJ2-5; cdr3_aa: CASSSSVETQYF
clone_size: .; v_call: TRBV6-1; j_call: TRBJ1-4; cdr3_aa: CASGAGKNEKLFF
clone_size: .; v_call: TRBV18; j_call: TRBJ2-7; cdr3_aa: CASSPGQGAGYEQYF
clone_size: .; v_call: TRBV30; j_call: TRBJ1-3; cdr3_aa: CAWSVGGSGNTIYF
clone_size: .; v_call: TRBV9; j_call: TRBJ2-7; cdr3_aa: CASSPSWAAAYEQYF
clone_size: .; v_call: TRBV5-6; j_call: TRBJ2-3; cdr3_aa: CASSSTDTQYF
clone_size: .; v_call: TRBV5-4; j_call: TRBJ2-6; cdr3_aa: CASSLDISGANVLTF
clone_size: .; v_call: TRBV27; j_call: TRBJ2-3; cdr3_aa: CASSLFGSAGRGTDTQYF
clone_size: .; v_call: TRBV21-1; j_call: TRBJ1-2; cdr3_aa: CASSKRVGSNYGYTF
clone_size: .; v_call: TRBV27; j_call: TRBJ1-5; cdr3_aa: CASSSDRDIRPQHF
clone_size: .; v_call: TRBV9; j_call: TRBJ2-5; cdr3_aa: CASSVTSRQETQYF
clone_size: once; v_call: TRBV5-4; j_call: TRBJ2-5; cdr3_aa: CASSLRGRGETQYF
clone_size: .; v_call: TRBV7-3; j_call: TRBJ2-3; cdr3_aa: CASSLRDFTSTDTQYF
clone_size: once; v_call: TRBV27; j_call: TRBJ2-1; cdr3_aa: CASSSFAGGSYNEQFF
clone_size: .; v_call: TRBV28; j_call: TRBJ1-2; cdr3_aa: CASSSEQGDGYTF
clone_size: .; v_call: TRBV5-4; j_call: TRBJ1-2; cdr3_aa: CASSYRDRESGYTF
clone_size: .; v_call: TRBV4-1; j_call: TRBJ2-3; cdr3_aa: CASSSATDTSTDTQYF
clone_size: .; v_call: TRBV19; j_call: TRBJ2-3; cdr3_aa: CASSGGLAGTDTQYF
clone_size: .; v_call: TRBV5-1; j_call: TRBJ2-2; cdr3_aa: CASSLREGRTGELFF
clone_size: .; v_call: TRBV11-3; j_call: TRBJ2-5; cdr3_aa: CASSPLPPGNQETQYF